The rows below give T cell receptor beta chains drawn from one sample of a study of blood T cell repertoires in COVID-19. Using immunoSEQ multiplex PCR, the repertoire was profiled, and TCRdb retains in-frame clones only, with some absent. The sample lists about 76,000 clones, around nine tenths occurring once. Sequencing used peripheral blood. The source is a human donor in a cohort sampled during active COVID-19. CDR3s include the opening cysteine and the closing phenylalanine or tryptophan. A D gene is named only where the DNA matches it firmly. Expanded clones are given a class, and other clones once, few, many or no size at all.

size	D	V	J	CDR3	DNA
NA	TRBD2	TRBV7-2	TRBJ2-3	CASSFTSGGSSTDTQYF	TGTGCCAGCAGCTTTACTAGCGGGGGGTCAAGCACAGATACGCAGTATTTT
few	TRBD2	TRBV4-1	TRBJ2-3	CASSQKPQGQVLAGGVDTQYF	TGCGCCAGCAGCCAAAAACCCCAAGGCCAGGTCCTAGCGGGAGGAGTAGATACGCAGTATTTT
NA	NA	TRBV6-5	TRBJ1-2	CASSYSQGRPNYGYTF	TGTGCCAGCAGTTACTCACAGGGCCGACCTAACTATGGCTACACCTTC
NA	NA	TRBV23-1	TRBJ1-4	CASSHLFLANEKLFF	TGCGCCAGCAGTCATCTATTTTTAGCTAATGAAAAACTGTTTTTT
once	TRBD2	TRBV6-2/TRBV6-3	TRBJ2-7	CASSPPGGVGYEQYF	TGTGCCAGCAGCCCACCGGGAGGGGTCGGCTACGAGCAGTACTTC
NA	NA	TRBV4-1	TRBJ1-1	CASSQGRGGLATEAFF	TGCGCCAGCAGCCAAGGGAGGGGAGGGTTGGCCACTGAAGCTTTCTTT
NA	TRBD2	TRBV7-2	TRBJ2-2	CASSLGGAGAIGELFF	TGTGCCAGCAGCTTAGGGGGCGCGGGAGCTATCGGGGAGCTGTTTTTT
NA	TRBD1	TRBV28	TRBJ2-7	CASNSLQGYEQYF	TGTGCCAGCAATTCATTACAGGGGTACGAGCAGTACTTC
NA	TRBD1	TRBV7-9	TRBJ2-7	CASSLHPGQGFAYEQYF	TGTGCCAGCAGCTTACATCCCGGACAGGGGTTCGCCTACGAGCAGTACTTC
NA	TRBD1	TRBV30	TRBJ1-5	CAWSGIGTGLNQPQHF	TGTGCCTGGAGTGGGATCGGGACAGGGCTAAATCAGCCCCAGCATTTT
NA	NA	TRBV11-3	TRBJ1-3	CASSPGQSSIYF	TGTGCCAGCAGCCCAGGACAGTCTTCCATATATTTT
NA	TRBD2	TRBV13	TRBJ2-7	CASSSPSGSRYEQYF	TGTGCCAGCAGCTCGCCTAGCGGGAGTCGTTACGAGCAGTACTTC
NA	NA	TRBV27	TRBJ1-5	CASMTDGRVSNQPQHF	TGTGCCAGCATGACAGATGGTAGGGTTAGCAATCAGCCCCAGCATTTT
NA	NA	TRBV4-2	TRBJ1-5	CASSQESGAGQPQHF	TGTGCCAGCAGCCAAGAGAGCGGGGCCGGTCAGCCCCAGCATTTT
NA	TRBD2	TRBV7-3	TRBJ2-5	CASSPTSGSFETQYF	TGTGCCAGCAGCCCCACTAGCGGGAGTTTCGAGACCCAGTACTTC
many	NA	TRBV11-3	TRBJ2-2	CATQKGRDTNTGELFF	TGTGCCACCCAGAAGGGGCGGGATACGAACACCGGGGAGCTGTTTTTT
NA	TRBD2	TRBV29-1	TRBJ2-2	CSVEAAAGTGELFF	TGCAGCGTTGAAGCAGCAGCGGGAACCGGGGAGCTGTTTTTT
once	TRBD1	TRBV7-8	TRBJ1-2	CASSLGTGAVANYGYTF	TGTGCCAGCAGCCTGGGGACAGGTGCTGTAGCTAACTATGGCTACACCTTC
NA	TRBD2	TRBV18	TRBJ2-2	CASSPGLGNPGELFF	TGTGCCAGCTCGCCGGGACTAGGGAACCCCGGGGAGCTGTTTTTT
NA	TRBD1	TRBV19	TRBJ2-3	CASSITGVADTQYF	TGTGCCAGTAGTATAACAGGGGTGGCAGATACGCAGTATTTT
NA	NA	TRBV10-3	TRBJ1-2	CAISGRGTFNYGYTF	TGTGCCATCAGTGGGCGGGGGACTTTTAACTATGGCTACACCTTC
NA	NA	TRBV7-9	TRBJ2-7	CASSPGEQYF	TGTGCCAGCAGCCCGGGGGAGCAGTACTTC
NA	TRBD1	TRBV28	TRBJ2-1	CASTPGGRLQGALYEQFF	TGTGCCAGCACCCCGGGCGGTCGCTTACAGGGGGCGCTTTATGAGCAGTTCTTC
NA	NA	TRBV21-1	TRBJ2-6	CASSKRWGRTGDSGANVLTF	TGTGCCAGCAGCAAGAGGTGGGGCAGAACTGGTGACTCTGGGGCCAACGTCCTGACTTTC
NA	NA	TRBV7-8	TRBJ2-7	CASSFENLYEQYF	TGTGCCAGCAGCTTCGAGAACCTCTACGAGCAGTACTTC
NA	NA	TRBV19	TRBJ2-1	CASSIVETGEQFF	TGTGCCAGTAGTATAGTGGAGACAGGTGAGCAGTTCTTC
NA	NA	TRBV11-2	TRBJ1-6	CASSLEGGSNNSPLHF	TGTGCCAGCAGCTTAGAGGGGGGGTCAAATAATTCACCCCTCCACTTT